These 22 T cell receptor beta chains were all obtained from the same sample, sequenced in a study of cytomegalovirus exposure and HLA in healthy donors. The PCR used 60 Vbeta and 13 Jbeta primers. Assay used: immunoSEQ multiplex PCR; TCRdb lists only in-frame clones, some missing. Here the sample spans approximately 260,000 clones, around 90% being singletons. The sample was PBMCs. These receptors all come from a girl aged 2 to 9 in good health and CMV-seronegative.

V usage is TRBV2 and J usage is TRBJ2-7, with 9 positions matching TRBD1. The CDR3 is 14 residues long. V lost 6 bases, J lost 6 bases, and 9 bases stayed unmatched. Per germline, CDR1 SNHLY and CDR2 FYNNEI. CDR3 coding DNA: TGTGCCAGCAGGAGGACAGGGGCAATAGGCGAGCAGTACTTC. Translation: CASRRTGAIGEQYF.

The chain carries TRBV5-1 and TRBJ2-7; 10 bases align to TRBD2. The CDR3 sequence is 15 residues long. Germline V gene lookup returns CDR1 SGHRS and CDR2 YFSETQ. V was pared by 0 bases and J by 4 bases, with 4 bases of the junction left unmatched. CDR3 sequence reads: CASSLVAGGGYEQYF. DNA for the CDR3: TGCGCCAGCAGCTTGGTAGCGGGGGGCGGTTACGAGCAGTACTTC.

The CDR3 reads CASSLTHGGVNTEAFF. The CDR3 bases are TGTGCCAGCAGCCTTACCCATGGGGGGGTGAACACTGAAGCTTTCTTT. The rearrangement uses TRBV11-2 and TRBJ1-1, with a possible D match to TRBD1 (5 bases). V shed 5 bases and J shed 0 bases, with 16 bases lying between them. Germline V gene lookup returns CDR1 SGHAT and CDR2 FQNNGV. The CDR3 loop spans 16 amino acids.

The chain is built from TRBV5-1 and TRBJ2-7, with 8 bases lining up with TRBD1. The CDR3 is 15 residues long. The junction had 11 bases not matched to a gene; V was cut back by 4 bases and J by 5 bases. CDR1 is SGHRS, CDR2 YFSETQ, per germline. This CDR3 is CASSVRQGTNHEQYF. CDR3 in DNA: TGCGCCAGCAGCGTTAGACAGGGGACAAATCACGAGCAGTACTTC.

This clone was counted once. The chain recombines TRBV27 with TRBJ2-7; 9 bases align to TRBD2. The trim removed 5 bases at V and 0 bases at J, leaving 8 bases unmatched. Looked up from germline, CDR1 is MNHEY and CDR2 is SMNVEV (reference sequence). This CDR3 spans 16 amino acids. DNA for the CDR3: TGTGCCAGCAGTATCCGGACTAGCGCAAGCTCCTACGAGCAGTACTTC. Residues: CASSIRTSASSYEQYF.

CDR3 bases: TGTGCCAGTAGAGCGGGAGGGACCAATGAGCAGTTCTTC. Encoded protein: CASRAGGTNEQFF. The chain combines TRBV6-5 with TRBJ2-1; TRBD2 matches 10 bases. Unmatched junction bases numbered 5, after V lost 9 bases and J lost 6 bases. This CDR3 has 13 amino acids. CDR1 and CDR2 (germline): MNHEY, SVGAGI.

This clone appeared once. This chain connects TRBV7-9 to TRBJ2-7; 11 bases agree with TRBD2. The germline V gene has CDR1 SEHNR and CDR2 FQNEAQ (reference sequence). This CDR3 has 15 residues. V trimming: 5 bases; J trimming: 2 bases; junction bases outside the gene matches: 5. The CDR3 DNA reads as TGTGCCAGCAGCGTTACTAGCGGGGGCACCTACGAGCAGTACTTC. This sequence encodes CASSVTSGGTYEQYF. Using reference TRBV7-9 and TRBJ2-7 for the parts outside the CDR3, the full variable domain is DTGVSQNPRHKITKRGQNVTFRCDPISEHNRLYWYRQTLGQGPEFLTYFQNEAQLEKSRLLSDRFSAERPKGSFSTLEIQRTEQGDSAMYLCASSVTSGGTYEQYFGPGTRLTVT.

The chain joins TRBV7-5 to TRBJ1-1. TRBV7-5 is designated a pseudogene. The CDR3 consists of 12 residues. CDR3 bases: TGTGGTAGTGGAGGAGGGGACACTGAAGCTTTCTTT. This codes for CGSGGGDTEAFF.

J is TRBJ2-7 and V is TRBV6-6; possibly TRBD2 for D (5 bases). The CDR3 contains 13 residues. Germline CDR1 is MNHNY and CDR2 is SVGAGI (reference sequence). V gave up 6 bases and J gave up 3 bases, with 12 bases separating them. In DNA form, the CDR3 reads TGTGCCAGCAGCCGAGGGTGGGTCTACGAGCAGTACTTC. Its translation: CASSRGWVYEQYF.

This chain joins TRBV4-1 and TRBJ2-6, with TRBD1 matching over 7 bases. Germline values: CDR1 MGHRA, CDR2 YSYEKL. With 3 bases clipped from V and 0 bases from J, the junction kept 5 bases outside the gene matches. The CDR3 runs to 17 residues. The CDR3 reads CASSHSAGGSGANVLTF. The CDR3 coding sequence is TGCGCCAGCAGCCACTCTGCAGGGGGCTCTGGGGCCAACGTCCTGACTTTC.

This clone was picked up one time. This rearrangement joins TRBV28 to TRBJ1-4; D uncertain. The germline gives CDR1 MDHEN, CDR2 SYDVKM. The CDR3 covers 14 residues. Trimming shortened V by 6 bases and J by 8 bases, and 16 bases separated the two germline ends. The CDR3 protein is CASSPEGLDEKLFF. In DNA form, the CDR3 reads TGTGCCAGCAGCCCAGAGGGTTTAGACGAAAAACTGTTTTTT.

The V gene is TRBV28, the J gene TRBJ1-1, with a possible D match to TRBD1 (6 bases). The germline V and J ends were trimmed by 10 bases and 11 bases, with 20 bases remaining between them. The CDR3 sequence is 12 residues long. The V gene's germline CDR1 is MDHEN and CDR2 SYDVKM. The CDR3 coding sequence is TGTGCCACGACCCTACTCGGGACACGGGCTTTCTTT. Amino acids: CATTLLGTRAFF.

This sequence joins TRBV14 and TRBJ2-5, with a weak D call TRBD2 (5 bases). The CDR3 runs to 14 residues. V was cut by 4 bases and J by 5 bases, with 14 bases left in between. The germline V gene has CDR1 SGHDN and CDR2 FVKESK. The DNA of the CDR3 is TGTGCCAGCAGCCCCCTTGGGAGTGGGGAGACCCAGTACTTC. It translates to CASSPLGSGETQYF.

V gene TRBV11-2 combines with J gene TRBJ2-1; D is possibly TRBD2 (6 bases). V was clipped by 5 bases and J by 1 base, with 18 bases between them. In germline, CDR1 is SGHAT, CDR2 FQNNGV. The CDR3 totals 17 residues. In DNA form, the CDR3 reads TGTGCCAGCAGCCCCCGCCCTAGCGATCGGTCCTACAATGAGCAGTTCTTC. Amino acid sequence: CASSPRPSDRSYNEQFF.

This chain links TRBV19 with TRBJ2-7; possibly TRBD1 for D (6 bases). The V gene lost 5 bases and the J gene lost 2 bases, with 13 bases spanning the gap. Germline CDR1 and CDR2: LNHDA and SQIVND (reference sequence). There are 14 residues in the CDR3. CDR3 loop: CASSGAGVPYEQYF. Here the CDR3 DNA reads TGTGCCAGTAGTGGGGCAGGGGTGCCCTACGAGCAGTACTTC.

The chain's CDR3 is CASSEFRQGPYNEQFF. DNA of the CDR3: TGCGCCAGCAGTGAGTTTCGACAGGGGCCTTACAATGAGCAGTTCTTC. V is TRBV10-2 and J is TRBJ2-1, with 8 nucleotides matching TRBD1. CDR3 length: 16 residues. The J segment lost 4 bases and the V segment lost 1 base, leaving 6 bases of the junction unmatched. CDR1 WSHSY and CDR2 SAAADI come from the germline V gene.

The CDR3 DNA sequence: TGTGCCAGCAGCTTGGGATGGGGGAGGGAGGAGGGGCAGCCCCAGCATTTT. This encodes CASSLGWGREEGQPQHF. This chain uses TRBV7-2 with TRBJ1-5; the D gene is possibly TRBD1 (5 bases). V lost 3 bases and J 7 bases, leaving 22 bases between the germline ends. CDR3 size: 17 residues. Germline CDR1 and CDR2: SGHTA and FQGNSA.

The V call is TRBV5-5, the J call TRBJ2-2; TRBD2 agrees at 11 bases. CDR1 SGHKS and CDR2 YYEKEE come from the germline V gene (reference sequence). This CDR3 is 17 amino acids long. V lost 4 bases, J lost 0 bases, and 5 bases stayed unmatched. Here the CDR3 reads CASSRISGGANTGELFF. As DNA, the CDR3 is TGTGCCAGCAGCAGAATTAGCGGGGGGGCGAACACCGGGGAGCTGTTTTTT.

V gene TRBV19 combines with J gene TRBJ2-2; 9 bases map to TRBD2. This CDR3 comprises 18 residues. The germline gives CDR1 LNHDA, CDR2 SQIVND (reference sequence). J gave up 0 bases and V 3 bases, and 8 bases lay outside the gene matches. CDR3 in amino acids: CASSMKSGGSTNTGELFF. In DNA form, the CDR3 reads TGTGCCAGTAGTATGAAAAGCGGGGGGAGCACGAACACCGGGGAGCTGTTTTTT.

The CDR3 here is CASSAAYPGLLYGYTF. As DNA, the CDR3 is TGTGCCAGTAGTGCCGCATATCCGGGACTCCTGTATGGCTACACCTTC. V and J are TRBV19 and TRBJ1-2; the D gene is possibly TRBD1 (5 bases). The germline V and J ends were trimmed by 5 bases and 5 bases, with 21 bases remaining between them. The germline CDR1 and CDR2 sequences are LNHDA and SQIVND (reference sequence). The CDR3 runs to 16 residues.

This chain joins TRBV29-1 and TRBJ1-1; tentative D call: TRBD1 (6 bases). V dropped 5 bases and J dropped 0 bases, with 10 bases sitting between them. Per the germline V gene, CDR1 is SQVTM and CDR2 is ANQGSEA. The CDR3 runs to 13 residues. DNA for the CDR3: TGCAGCGTTATACAGGGCGTGAACACTGAAGCTTTCTTT. Translated, it gives CSVIQGVNTEAFF.

The CDR3 loop reads CASSLFQGAGNEQFF. CDR3 bases: TGTGCCAGCAGCCTATTCCAGGGGGCGGGCAATGAGCAGTTCTTC. The rearrangement links TRBV7-8 to TRBJ2-1; TRBD1 aligns across 8 bases. The V gene's germline CDR1 is SGHVS and CDR2 FQNEAQ. The V gene end was trimmed by 5 bases and the J gene end by 6 bases; junction bases not matched to a gene: 9. The CDR3 consists of 15 residues.